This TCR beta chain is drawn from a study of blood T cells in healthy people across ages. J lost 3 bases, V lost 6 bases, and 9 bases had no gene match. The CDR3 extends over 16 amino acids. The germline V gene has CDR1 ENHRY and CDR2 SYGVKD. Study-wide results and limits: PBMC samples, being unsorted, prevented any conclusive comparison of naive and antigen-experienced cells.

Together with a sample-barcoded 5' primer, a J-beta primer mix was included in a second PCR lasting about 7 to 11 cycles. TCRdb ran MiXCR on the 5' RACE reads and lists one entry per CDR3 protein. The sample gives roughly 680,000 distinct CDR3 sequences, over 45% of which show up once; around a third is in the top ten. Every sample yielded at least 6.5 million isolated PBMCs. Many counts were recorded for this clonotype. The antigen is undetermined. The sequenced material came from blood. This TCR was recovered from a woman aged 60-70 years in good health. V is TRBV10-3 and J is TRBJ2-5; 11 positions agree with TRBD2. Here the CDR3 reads CAIRETVGLAEETQYF. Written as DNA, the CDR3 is TGTGCCATCAGAGAGACAGTGGGACTAGCGGAAGAGACCCAGTACTTC.